This T cell receptor beta chain was captured in a study of identical twins. Study outcomes and limitations: Conclusions were drawn cross-sectionally by statistical analysis, without following the same donors. Low generation-probability sequences were in excess among twin-shared out-of-frame alpha sequences.

The CDR3 totals 13 residues. V was shortened by 2 bases and J by 4 bases, with 8 bases between the two germline ends. Germline lookup yields CDR1 MNHEY and CDR2 SVGEGT. On this clonotype itself: The antigen is unknown.

Template switching introduced a universal primer site, and the cDNA bore unique molecular identifiers. One entry per CDR3 protein results from TCRdb running MiXCR on the 5' RACE reads. The data show approximately 410,000 distinct CDR3 sequences, with less than 20% seen just once and 10% to 15% held by the top ten. This rearrangement joins TRBV6-2 or TRBV6-3 to TRBJ1-1; D ambiguous. This sequence was found in a man in his fifties in good health. Sequenced material: naive T cells sorted from blood. Here the CDR3 reads CASSYTGSTEAFF. CDR3 sequence (DNA): TGTGCCAGCAGTTACACGGGGAGCACTGAAGCTTTCTTT.